The 7 T cell receptor beta chains below come from one sample, sequenced in a study of blood T cell repertoires in COVID-19. Libraries were prepared by immunoSEQ multiplex PCR; TCRdb keeps only in-frame clonotypes and omits some of them. The data contain fewer than 250,000 clones, roughly 84% of them seen just once; the ten biggest clones take up under 4%. Sequenced sample: PBMCs or T cells enriched from blood (not recorded which). The receptors here all came from a woman aged 25-40 years who had been exposed to COVID-19.

This rearrangement joins TRBV11-2 to TRBJ1-1; tentatively, D is TRBD1 (5 bases). The CDR3 is 15 amino acids. Germline V gives CDR1 SGHAT, CDR2 FQNNGV. V was shortened by 2 bases and J by 5 bases, with 15 bases between the two germline ends. The CDR3 sequence is CASSLWRREGTEAFF. CDR3 nucleotides: TGTGCCAGCAGCTTATGGAGAAGGGAGGGGACTGAAGCTTTCTTT.

J is TRBJ1-5 and V is TRBV5-1; a possible D gene is TRBD1 (6 bases). The CDR3 covers 16 residues. The germline V and J ends were trimmed by 4 bases and 0 bases, with 14 bases remaining between them. Germline assignment: CDR1 SGHRS and CDR2 YFSETQ. This chain's CDR3 is CASSPGGQVSNQPQHF. The CDR3 coding sequence is TGCGCCAGCAGCCCGGGGGGCCAGGTTAGCAATCAGCCCCAGCATTTT.

The V call is TRBV7-6, the J call TRBJ1-5; D gene uncertain. V shed 4 bases and J shed 5 bases, with 24 bases lying between them. This CDR3 is built from 18 residues. Germline CDR1 is SGHVS and CDR2 is FNYEAQ. The CDR3 is CASSSESSGRPLDQPQHF. CDR3 sequence (DNA): TGTGCCAGCAGCTCAGAGTCCTCGGGGAGGCCGCTAGATCAGCCCCAGCATTTT.

This chain connects TRBV5-1 to TRBJ1-1; perhaps TRBD1 as D (5 bases). The germline CDR1 and CDR2 sequences are SGHRS and YFSETQ. The CDR3 is 15 residues long. V was pared by 5 bases and J by 1 base, with 15 bases between. The CDR3 reads CASREGGATNTEAFF. In nucleotides, the CDR3 is TGCGCCAGCAGGGAGGGTGGGGCTACGAACACTGAAGCTTTCTTT.

The rearrangement uses TRBV11-2 and TRBJ1-5; TRBD1 matches at 9 bases. This CDR3 comprises 17 residues. Germline-derived CDR1 and CDR2 are SGHAT and FQNNGV. With V trimmed by 5 bases and J by 5 bases, 13 bases remained unmatched. CDR3 amino acids: CASSHSGQGGPYQPQHF. CDR3 bases: TGTGCCAGCAGCCATTCGGGACAGGGCGGCCCTTATCAGCCCCAGCATTTT. Full variable domain (remainder filled in from reference TRBV11-2 and TRBJ1-5): EAGVAQSPRYKIIEKRQSVAFWCNPISGHATLYWYQQILGQGPKLLIQFQNNGVVDDSQLPKDRFSAERLKGVDSTLKIQPAKLEDSAVYLCASSHSGQGGPYQPQHFGDGTRLSIL.

J is TRBJ2-1 and V is TRBV20-1; the match to TRBD2 covers 8 bases. CDR1 is DFQATT and CDR2 is SNEGSKA in the germline V gene (reference sequence). The CDR3 is made up of 15 amino acids. With 3 bases clipped from V and 6 bases from J, the junction kept 10 bases outside the gene matches. The CDR3 sequence: CSASSGVEGSNEQFF. In DNA, the CDR3 is TGCAGTGCTAGTAGCGGGGTTGAGGGGTCCAATGAGCAGTTCTTC.

The V call is TRBV9, the J call TRBJ1-1; possibly TRBD1 for D (5 bases). V lost 0 bases to trimming and J lost 8 bases, with 17 bases between them. Germline assignment: CDR1 SGDLS and CDR2 YYNGEE. This CDR3 contains 15 residues. The CDR3 here is CASSVGAGPKREAFF. The CDR3 DNA reads TGTGCCAGCAGCGTAGGTGCAGGGCCTAAACGGGAAGCTTTCTTT.